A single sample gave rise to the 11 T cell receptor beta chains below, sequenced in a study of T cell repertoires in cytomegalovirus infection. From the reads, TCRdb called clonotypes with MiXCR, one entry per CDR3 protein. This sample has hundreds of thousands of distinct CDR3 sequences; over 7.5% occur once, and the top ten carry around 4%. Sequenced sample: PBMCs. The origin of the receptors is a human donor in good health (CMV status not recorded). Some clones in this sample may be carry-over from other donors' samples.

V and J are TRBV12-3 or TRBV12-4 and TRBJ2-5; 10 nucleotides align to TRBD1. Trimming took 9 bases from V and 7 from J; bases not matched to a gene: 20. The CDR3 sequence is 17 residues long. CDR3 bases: TGTGCCAGTTCGGCCGGTCCCGGGACAGGGGACCGAGGGACCCAGTACTTC. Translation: CASSAGPGTGDRGTQYF.

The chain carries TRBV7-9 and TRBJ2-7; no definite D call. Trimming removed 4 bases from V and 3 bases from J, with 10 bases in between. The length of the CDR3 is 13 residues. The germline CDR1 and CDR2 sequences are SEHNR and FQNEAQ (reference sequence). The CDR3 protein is CASSSPGYYEQYF. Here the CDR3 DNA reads TGTGCCAGCAGCTCCCCGGGTTACTACGAGCAGTACTTC.

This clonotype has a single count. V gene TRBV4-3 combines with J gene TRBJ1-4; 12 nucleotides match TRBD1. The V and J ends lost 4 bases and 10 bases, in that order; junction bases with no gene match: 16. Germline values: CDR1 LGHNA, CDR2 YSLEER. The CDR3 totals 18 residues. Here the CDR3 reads CASSPLWGTGGPQGKLFF. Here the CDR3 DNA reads TGCGCCAGCAGCCCCCTTTGGGGGACAGGGGGCCCCCAGGGAAAACTGTTTTTT.

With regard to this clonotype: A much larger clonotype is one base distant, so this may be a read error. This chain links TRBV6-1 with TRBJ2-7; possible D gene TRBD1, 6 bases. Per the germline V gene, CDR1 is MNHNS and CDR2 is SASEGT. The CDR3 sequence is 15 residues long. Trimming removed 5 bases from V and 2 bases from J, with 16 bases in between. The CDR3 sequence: CASSHGPGQPYEQYF. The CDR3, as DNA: TGTGCCAGCAGTCACGGACCAGGACAGCCCTACGAGCAGTACTTC.

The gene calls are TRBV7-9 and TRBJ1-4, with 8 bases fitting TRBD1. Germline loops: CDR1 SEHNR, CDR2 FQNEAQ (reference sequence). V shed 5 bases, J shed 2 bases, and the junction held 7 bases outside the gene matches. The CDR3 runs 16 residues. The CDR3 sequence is CASSQTGDLTNEKLFF. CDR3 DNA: TGTGCCAGCAGCCAGACAGGGGATTTGACTAATGAAAAACTGTTTTTT.

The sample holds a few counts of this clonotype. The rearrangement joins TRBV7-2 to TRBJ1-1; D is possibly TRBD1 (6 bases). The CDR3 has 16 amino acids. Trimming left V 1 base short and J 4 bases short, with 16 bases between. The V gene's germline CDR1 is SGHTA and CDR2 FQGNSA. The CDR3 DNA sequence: TGTGCCAGCAGCTTAGATGGAACGAGGGGGGCCACTGAAGCTTTCTTT. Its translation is CASSLDGTRGATEAFF.

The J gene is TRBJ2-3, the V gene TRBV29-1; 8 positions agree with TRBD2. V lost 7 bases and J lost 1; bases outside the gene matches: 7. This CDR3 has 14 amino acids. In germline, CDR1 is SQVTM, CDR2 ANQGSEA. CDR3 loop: CSERAGEGTDTQYF. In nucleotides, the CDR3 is TGCAGCGAGAGAGCGGGAGAGGGCACAGATACGCAGTATTTT.

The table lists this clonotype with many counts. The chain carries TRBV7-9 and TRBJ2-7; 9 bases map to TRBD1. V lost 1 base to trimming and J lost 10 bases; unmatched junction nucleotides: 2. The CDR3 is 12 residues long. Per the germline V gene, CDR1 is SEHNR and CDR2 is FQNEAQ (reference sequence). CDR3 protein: CASSLGQGDQYF. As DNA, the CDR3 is TGTGCCAGCAGCTTAGGACAGGGGGATCAGTACTTC. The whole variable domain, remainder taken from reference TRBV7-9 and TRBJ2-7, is DTGVSQNPRHKITKRGQNVTFRCDPISEHNRLYWYRQTLGQGPEFLTYFQNEAQLEKSRLLSDRFSAERPKGSFSTLEIQRTEQGDSAMYLCASSLGQGDQYFGPGTRLTVT.

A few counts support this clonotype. Written as DNA, the CDR3 is TGTGCCAGCAGTTATTCGACAGCGGGACCGGGGATCGAGCAGTACTTC. Residues: CASSYSTAGPGIEQYF. The chain joins TRBV6-2 or TRBV6-3 to TRBJ2-7; the match to TRBD2 covers 7 bases. Trimming at V came to 3 bases and at J to 6 bases, leaving 14 bases not matched to a gene. Per germline, CDR1 MNHEY and CDR2 SVGEGT. This CDR3 spans 16 amino acids.

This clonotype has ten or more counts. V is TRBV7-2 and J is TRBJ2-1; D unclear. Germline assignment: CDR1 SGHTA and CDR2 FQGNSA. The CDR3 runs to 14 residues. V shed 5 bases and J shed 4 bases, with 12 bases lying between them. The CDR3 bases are TGTGCCAGCAGCCCCCAGGATTTGTACAATGAGCAGTTCTTC. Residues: CASSPQDLYNEQFF.

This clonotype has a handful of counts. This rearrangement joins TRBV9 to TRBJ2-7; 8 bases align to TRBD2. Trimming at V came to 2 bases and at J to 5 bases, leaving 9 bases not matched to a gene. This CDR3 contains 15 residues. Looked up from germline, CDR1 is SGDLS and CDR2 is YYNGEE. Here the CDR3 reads CASSVGQAGVNEQYF. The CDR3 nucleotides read TGTGCCAGCAGCGTGGGGCAAGCGGGGGTTAACGAGCAGTACTTC.